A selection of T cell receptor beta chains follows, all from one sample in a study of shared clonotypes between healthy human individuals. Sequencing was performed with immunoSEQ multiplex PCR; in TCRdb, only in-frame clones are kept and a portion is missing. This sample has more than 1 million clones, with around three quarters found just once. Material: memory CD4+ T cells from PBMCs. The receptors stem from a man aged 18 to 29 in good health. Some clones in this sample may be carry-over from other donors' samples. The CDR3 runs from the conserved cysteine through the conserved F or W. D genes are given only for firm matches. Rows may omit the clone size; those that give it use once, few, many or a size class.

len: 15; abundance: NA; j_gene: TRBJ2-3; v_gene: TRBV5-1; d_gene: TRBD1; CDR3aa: CASTTGGPLTDTQYF; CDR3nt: TGCGCCAGCACAACAGGGGGCCCGCTCACAGATACGCAGTATTTT
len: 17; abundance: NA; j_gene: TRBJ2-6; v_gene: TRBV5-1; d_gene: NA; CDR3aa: CASSRVVLGNGANVLTF; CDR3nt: TGCGCCAGCAGCCGGGTGGTGTTGGGCAATGGGGCCAACGTCCTGACTTTC
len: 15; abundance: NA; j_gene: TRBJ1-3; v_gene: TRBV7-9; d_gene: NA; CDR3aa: CASSLDGGAGNTIYF; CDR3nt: TGTGCCAGCAGCTTAGATGGGGGCGCCGGAAACACCATATATTTT
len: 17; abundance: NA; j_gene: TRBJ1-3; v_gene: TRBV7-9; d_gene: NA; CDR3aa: CASSTVSDSSGGNTIYF; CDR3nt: TGTGCCAGCAGCACCGTATCGGACAGTTCAGGAGGAAACACCATATATTTT
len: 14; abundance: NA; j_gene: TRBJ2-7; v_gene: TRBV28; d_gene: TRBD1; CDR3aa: CASREPGQGYEQYF; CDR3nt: TGTGCCAGCAGAGAACCGGGACAGGGATACGAGCAGTACTTC
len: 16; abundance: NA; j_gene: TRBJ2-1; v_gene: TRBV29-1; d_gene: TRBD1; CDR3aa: CSVTNGVGRGPGEQFF; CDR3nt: TGCAGCGTCACAAATGGGGTGGGCAGGGGGCCGGGTGAGCAGTTCTTC
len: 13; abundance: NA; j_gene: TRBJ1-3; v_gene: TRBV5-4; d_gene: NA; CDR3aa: CASSLDRGNTIYF; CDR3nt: TGTGCCAGCAGCTTGGACAGGGGAAACACCATATATTTT
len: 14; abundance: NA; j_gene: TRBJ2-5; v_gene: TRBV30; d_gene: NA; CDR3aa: CAWSVGRPPGAQYF; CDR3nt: TGTGCCTGGAGTGTGGGGCGACCACCAGGGGCCCAGTACTTC
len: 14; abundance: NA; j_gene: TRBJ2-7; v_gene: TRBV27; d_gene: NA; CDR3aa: CASRTGTLTYEQYF; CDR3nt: TGTGCCAGCAGAACCGGGACCCTTACCTACGAGCAGTACTTC
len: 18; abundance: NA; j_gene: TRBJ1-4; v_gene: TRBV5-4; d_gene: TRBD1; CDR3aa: CASSPHPPGGGINEKLFF; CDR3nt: TGTGCCAGCAGCCCCCATCCCCCGGGAGGGGGCATTAATGAAAAACTGTTTTTT
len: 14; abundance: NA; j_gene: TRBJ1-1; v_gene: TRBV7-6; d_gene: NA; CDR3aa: CASSPNRLNTEAFF; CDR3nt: TGTGCCAGCAGCCCCAACCGTCTGAACACTGAAGCTTTCTTT
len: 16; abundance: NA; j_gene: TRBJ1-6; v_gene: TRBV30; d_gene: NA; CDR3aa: CAWRRAFRGAGSPLHF; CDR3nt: TGTGCCTGGAGAAGGGCATTCCGAGGTGCGGGTTCACCCCTCCACTTT
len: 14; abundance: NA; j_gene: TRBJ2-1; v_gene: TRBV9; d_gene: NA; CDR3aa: CASSVGGGHNEQFF; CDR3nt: TGTGCCAGCAGCGTAGGAGGGGGTCACAATGAGCAGTTCTTC
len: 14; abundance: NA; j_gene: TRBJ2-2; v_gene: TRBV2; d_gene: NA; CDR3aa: CASYLAANTGELFF; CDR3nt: TGTGCCAGCTATTTGGCTGCGAACACCGGGGAGCTGTTTTTT
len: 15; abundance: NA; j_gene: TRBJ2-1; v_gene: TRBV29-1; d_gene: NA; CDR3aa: CSASGGPNSYNEQFF; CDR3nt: TGCAGCGCGTCCGGCGGGCCAAATTCCTACAATGAGCAGTTCTTC
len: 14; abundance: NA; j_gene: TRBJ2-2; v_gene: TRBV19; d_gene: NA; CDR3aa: CASSPERSFGELFF; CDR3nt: TGTGCCAGTAGTCCAGAGAGGAGCTTCGGGGAGCTGTTTTTT
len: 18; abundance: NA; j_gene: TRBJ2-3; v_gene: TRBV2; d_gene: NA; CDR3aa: CASSRPGDGTEPTDTQYF; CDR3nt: TGTGCCAGCAGTAGACCGGGGGATGGGACAGAACCCACAGATACGCAGTATTTT
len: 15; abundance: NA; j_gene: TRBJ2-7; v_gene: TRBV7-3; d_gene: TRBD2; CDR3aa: CASRKEPLASYEQYF; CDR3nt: TGTGCCAGCAGGAAAGAGCCACTAGCGTCCTACGAGCAGTACTTC
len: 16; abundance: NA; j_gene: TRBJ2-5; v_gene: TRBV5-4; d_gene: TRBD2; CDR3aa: CASSSGTSGRGETQYF; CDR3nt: TGTGCCAGCAGCTCCGGGACTAGCGGGAGAGGGGAGACCCAGTACTTC
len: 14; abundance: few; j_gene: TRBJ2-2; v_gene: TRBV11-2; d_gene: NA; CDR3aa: CASSLARSAGELFF; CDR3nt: TGTGCCAGCAGCTTAGCTAGGAGCGCCGGGGAGCTGTTTTTT
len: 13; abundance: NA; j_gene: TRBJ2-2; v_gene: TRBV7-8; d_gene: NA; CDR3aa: CASSLGPTGELFF; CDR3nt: TGTGCCAGCAGCTTGGGACCCACCGGGGAGCTGTTTTTT
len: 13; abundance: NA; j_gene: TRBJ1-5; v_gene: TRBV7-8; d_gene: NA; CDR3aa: CASSLGRNQPQHF; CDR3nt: TGTGCCAGCAGCTTAGGGCGGAATCAGCCCCAGCATTTT
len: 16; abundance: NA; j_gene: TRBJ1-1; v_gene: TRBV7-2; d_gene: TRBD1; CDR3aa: CASSFLQGQGAFEAFF; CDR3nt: TGTGCCAGCAGCTTTCTACAGGGACAGGGGGCTTTTGAAGCTTTCTTT
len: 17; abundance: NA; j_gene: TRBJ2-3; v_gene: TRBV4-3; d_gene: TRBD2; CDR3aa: CASSQAPTSGSADTQYF; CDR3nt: TGCGCCAGCAGCCAGGCCCCGACTAGCGGGAGTGCAGATACGCAGTATTTT
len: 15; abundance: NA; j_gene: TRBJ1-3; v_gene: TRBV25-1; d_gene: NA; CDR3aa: CASSEAGTSGNTIYF; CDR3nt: TGTGCCAGCAGTGAAGCAGGGACCTCGGGAAACACCATATATTTT
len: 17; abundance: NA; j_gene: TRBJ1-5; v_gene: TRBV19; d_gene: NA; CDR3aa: CASTSLVGRQYNQPQHF; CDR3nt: TGTGCCAGTACATCTCTGGTGGGGAGACAGTACAATCAGCCCCAGCATTTT
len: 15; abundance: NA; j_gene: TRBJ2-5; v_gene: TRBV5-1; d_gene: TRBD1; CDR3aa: CASSLVGTAQETQYF; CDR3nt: TGCGCCAGCAGCTTGGTCGGGACAGCCCAAGAGACCCAGTACTTC
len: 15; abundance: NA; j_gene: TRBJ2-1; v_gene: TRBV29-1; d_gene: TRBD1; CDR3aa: CSVEGTGERYNEQFF; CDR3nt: TGCAGCGTTGAAGGGACAGGGGAACGTTACAATGAGCAGTTCTTC
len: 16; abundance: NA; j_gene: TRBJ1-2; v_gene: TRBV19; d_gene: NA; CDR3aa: CASSSPGQDFNYGYTF; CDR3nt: TGTGCCAGTAGTTCCCCTGGACAAGACTTTAACTATGGCTACACCTTC
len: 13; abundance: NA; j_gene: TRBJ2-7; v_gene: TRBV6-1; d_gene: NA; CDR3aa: CASRGDRLYEQYF; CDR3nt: TGTGCCAGCAGGGGGGACCGCCTCTACGAGCAGTACTTC
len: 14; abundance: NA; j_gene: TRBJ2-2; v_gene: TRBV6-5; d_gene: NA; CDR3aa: CASSRLGGTGELFF; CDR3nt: TGTGCCAGCAGTAGACTAGGGGGCACCGGGGAGCTGTTTTTT
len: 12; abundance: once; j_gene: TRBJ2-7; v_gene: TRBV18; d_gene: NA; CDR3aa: CASSPVTYEQYF; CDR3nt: TGTGCCAGCTCACCAGTCACCTACGAGCAGTACTTC
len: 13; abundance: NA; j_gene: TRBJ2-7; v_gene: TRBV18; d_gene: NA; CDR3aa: CASSLGISNEQYF; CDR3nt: TGTGCCAGCTCACTAGGGATCAGCAACGAGCAGTACTTC
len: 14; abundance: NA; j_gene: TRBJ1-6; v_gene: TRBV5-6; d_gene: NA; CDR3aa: CASSLGRNSSPLHF; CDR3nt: TGTGCCAGCAGCTTAGGGAGAAATAGTTCACCCCTCCACTTT
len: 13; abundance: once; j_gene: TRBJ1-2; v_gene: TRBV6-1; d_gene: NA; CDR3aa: CASSEGPTGGYTF; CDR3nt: TGTGCCAGCAGTGAGGGACCTACGGGCGGCTACACCTTC
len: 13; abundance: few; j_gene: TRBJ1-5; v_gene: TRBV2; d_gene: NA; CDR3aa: CASSEGRDQPQHF; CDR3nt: TGTGCCAGTTCAGAAGGCAGGGATCAGCCCCAGCATTTT
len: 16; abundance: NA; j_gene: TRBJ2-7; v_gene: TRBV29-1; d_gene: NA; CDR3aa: CSVEGALTGTTYEQYF; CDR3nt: TGCAGCGTTGAAGGTGCCCTTACTGGGACGACGTACGAGCAGTACTTC
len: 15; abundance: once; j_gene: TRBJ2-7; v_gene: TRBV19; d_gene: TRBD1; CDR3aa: CASSPPGQGAGEQYF; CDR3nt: TGTGCCAGTAGCCCTCCGGGCCAGGGGGCCGGCGAGCAGTACTTC
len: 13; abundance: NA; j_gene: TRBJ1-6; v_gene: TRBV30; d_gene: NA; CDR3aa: CAYSPFANSPLHF; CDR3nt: TGTGCCTACAGTCCCTTCGCTAATTCACCCCTCCACTTT
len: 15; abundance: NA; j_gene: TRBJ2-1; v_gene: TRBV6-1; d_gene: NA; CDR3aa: CASSEAGVRYNEQFF; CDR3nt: TGTGCCAGCAGTGAAGCGGGAGTCAGATACAATGAGCAGTTCTTC
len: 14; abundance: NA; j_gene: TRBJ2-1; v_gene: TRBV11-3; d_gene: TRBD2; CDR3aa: CASSLGLADNEQFF; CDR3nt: TGTGCCAGCAGCTTAGGACTAGCGGACAATGAGCAGTTCTTC
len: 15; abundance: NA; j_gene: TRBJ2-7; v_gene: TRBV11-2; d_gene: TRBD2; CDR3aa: CASSSLSREFHEQYF; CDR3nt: TGTGCCAGCAGCTCGCTTTCGCGGGAGTTCCACGAGCAGTACTTC
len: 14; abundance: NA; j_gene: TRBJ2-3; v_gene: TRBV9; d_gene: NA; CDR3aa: CASSPAAPGDTQYF; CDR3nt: TGTGCCAGCAGCCCGGCCGCCCCAGGGGATACGCAGTATTTT
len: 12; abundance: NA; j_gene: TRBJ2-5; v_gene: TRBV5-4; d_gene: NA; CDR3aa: CASSLDRKTQYF; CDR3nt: TGTGCCAGCAGCTTGGACAGGAAGACCCAGTACTTC
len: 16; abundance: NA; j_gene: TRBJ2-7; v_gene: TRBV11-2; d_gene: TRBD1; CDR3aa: CASSPFRDRGSYEQYF; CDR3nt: TGTGCCAGCAGCCCCTTCCGGGACAGGGGTTCCTACGAGCAGTACTTC